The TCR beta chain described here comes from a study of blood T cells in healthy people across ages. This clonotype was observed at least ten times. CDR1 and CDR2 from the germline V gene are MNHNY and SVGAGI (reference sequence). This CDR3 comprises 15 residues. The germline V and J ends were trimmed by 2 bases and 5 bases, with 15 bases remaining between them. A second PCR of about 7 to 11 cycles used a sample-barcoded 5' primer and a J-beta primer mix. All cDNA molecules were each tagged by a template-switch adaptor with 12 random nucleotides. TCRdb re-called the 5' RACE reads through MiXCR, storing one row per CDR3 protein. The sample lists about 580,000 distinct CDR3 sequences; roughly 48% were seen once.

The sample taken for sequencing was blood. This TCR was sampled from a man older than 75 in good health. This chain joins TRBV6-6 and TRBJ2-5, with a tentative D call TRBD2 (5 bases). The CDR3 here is CASSYTGLGTETQYF. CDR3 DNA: TGTGCCAGCAGTTACACGGGGTTGGGCACTGAGACCCAGTACTTC.